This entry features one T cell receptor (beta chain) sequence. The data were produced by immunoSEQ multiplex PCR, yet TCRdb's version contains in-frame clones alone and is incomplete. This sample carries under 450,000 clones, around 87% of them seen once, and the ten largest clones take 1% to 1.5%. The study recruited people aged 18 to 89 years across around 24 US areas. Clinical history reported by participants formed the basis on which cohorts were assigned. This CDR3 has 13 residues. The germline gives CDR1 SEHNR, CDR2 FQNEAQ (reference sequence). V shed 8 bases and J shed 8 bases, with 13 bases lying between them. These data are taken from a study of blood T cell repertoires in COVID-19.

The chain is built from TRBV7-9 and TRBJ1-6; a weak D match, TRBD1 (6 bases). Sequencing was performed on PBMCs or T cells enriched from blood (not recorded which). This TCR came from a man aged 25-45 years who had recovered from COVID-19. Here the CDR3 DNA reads TGTGCCAGCTTAGGGGGGGTAGATTCACCCCTCCACTTT. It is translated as CASLGGVDSPLHF.